These T cell receptor beta chains were read from a single sample in a study of glioma-infiltrating T cells after dendritic cell vaccination. Only in-frame clones appear in the TCRdb table, and some are missing; sequencing was by immunoSEQ multiplex PCR. The table lists roughly 100,000 clones, 75% to 90% of them singletons, with roughly 6.8% in the top ten. Sequenced here: blood, sampled after dendritic cell vaccination. These receptors all stem from a human donor with glioblastoma. CDR3s leave out the opening cysteine and the closing phenylalanine or tryptophan. Each record gives: V gene, CDR3 length, J gene, CDR3 protein.

TRBV6-5	13	TRBJ2-2	ASSKDSQNTGELF
TRBV5-1	14	TRBJ2-1	ASSLAPRGGNNEQF
TRBV4-1	16	TRBJ2-6	ASSSQTIRVTGANVLT
TRBV2	12	TRBJ2-3	ASRKTGGTDTQY
TRBV10-3	12	TRBJ1-1	AISESRLNTEAF
TRBV19	13	TRBJ1-4	ASSISTGSNEKLF
TRBV5-4	12	TRBJ1-3	ASSLDRPGNTIY
TRBV2	11	TRBJ2-2	ASRGQGTGELF
TRBV5-1	12	TRBJ1-1	ASSVTMRDTEAF
TRBV4-2	12	TRBJ2-2	ASSQGRGTGELF
TRBV2	13	TRBJ2-7	ASSEVGQGANEQY
TRBV7-3	14	TRBJ2-1	ASSPLAAELWNEQF
TRBV9	13	TRBJ1-4	ASSMPGLKNEKLF
TRBV7-2	16	TRBJ1-5	ASSLAVRGQGKIQPQH
TRBV5-4	13	TRBJ2-3	ASSLEGADTDTQY
TRBV4-1	13	TRBJ1-3	ASSQDGPVGNTIY
TRBV9	12	TRBJ1-3	ASSARGSGNTIY
TRBV30	12	TRBJ1-2	AWSVYRTNYGYT
TRBV19	11	TRBJ2-5	ASRRDSQETQY
TRBV19	11	TRBJ1-6	ASNAREDSPLH
TRBV6-5	14	TRBJ2-7	ASSSMSLGQNYEQY
TRBV6-6	12	TRBJ1-2	ASSLGQGNNGYT
TRBV6-5	11	TRBJ1-1	ASSSHRNTEAF
TRBV4-2	12	TRBJ2-3	ASSLDRDTDTQY
TRBV7-2	11	TRBJ1-5	ASSLGGGQPQH
TRBV10-3	11	TRBJ1-2	AITPEAGYGYT
TRBV5-1	13	TRBJ2-7	ASSRRGQGVDEQY
TRBV19	12	TRBJ1-1	ASSIDRGRTEAF
TRBV6-6	12	TRBJ2-1	ASNRDRDQDEQF
TRBV5-1	13	TRBJ1-6	ASSLLPPYNSPLH
TRBV6-1	13	TRBJ1-6	ASRMGQNDNSPLH
TRBV10-3	9	TRBJ1-1	AISSTGEAF
TRBV15	12	TRBJ1-1	ATSPGTGPIEAF
TRBV10-3	10	TRBJ2-7	AISDRGHEQY
TRBV29-1	14	TRBJ1-1	SVEWGIRQGGTEAF
TRBV5-1	14	TRBJ2-3	ASSLGLAGVADTQY
TRBV10-3	11	TRBJ1-3	AISGQGENTIY
TRBV10-3	17	TRBJ2-2	AISESRGAASRGSGELF
TRBV7-2	13	TRBJ2-7	ASSPPGTGAGEQY
TRBV11-2	11	TRBJ1-1	ASSLEAGTEAF
TRBV30	11	TRBJ1-2	AWRDRYNYGYT
TRBV28	11	TRBJ1-1	ASNRGTYTEAF
TRBV5-1	13	TRBJ2-1	ASSSGTSVLGEQF
TRBV9	12	TRBJ1-1	ASSAGLTDTEAF
TRBV5-1	14	TRBJ2-6	ASSPTGRSGANVLT
TRBV30	11	TRBJ1-1	AWSKGGNTEAF
TRBV5-6	12	TRBJ2-1	ASRAGTTANEQF
TRBV9	13	TRBJ1-1	ASSVGWGVNTEAF
TRBV2	11	TRBJ1-2	ASRDRDGYGYT
TRBV12-5	14	TRBJ1-1	ASGPPRPTGPAEAF